This is a list of T cell receptor beta chains from one sample in a study of cytomegalovirus exposure and HLA in healthy donors. This table comes from immunoSEQ multiplex PCR, and its TCRdb copy is limited to in-frame clones, with some not included. The table shows under 150,000 clones, with about 78% occurring only once. Sequencing was done on a sample of PBMCs. All receptors come from a woman aged 30 to 39 in good health and CMV-seropositive. Both conserved end residues are part of each CDR3. A D gene is named only where the DNA matches it firmly.

j_call | v_call | d_call | cdr3_aa
. | TRBV5-1 | TRBD2 | CASSYGLAGNYEQYF
TRBJ2-3 | TRBV18 | TRBD1 | CASSPTGPRDTQYF
TRBJ2-3 | TRBV4-2 | TRBD2 | CASSQGGRSTDTQYF
TRBJ1-1 | TRBV14 | . | CASSQEWHLEAFF
TRBJ2-5 | TRBV5-4 | TRBD1 | CASGRETGVPTETQYF
TRBJ2-5 | TRBV11-3 | . | CASSLGLLQETQYF
TRBJ1-1 | TRBV9 | . | CASSVGGNNYEAFF
TRBJ2-7 | TRBV6-5 | TRBD1 | CASSYRQGPYEQYF
TRBJ2-1 | TRBV29-1 | TRBD2 | CSVLLAGGALSYNEQFF
TRBJ2-7 | TRBV9 | TRBD2 | CASSALHSGSYEQYF
TRBJ1-2 | TRBV19 | . | CASSIWGQHGYTF
TRBJ2-5 | TRBV7-2 | . | CASRRTPQETQYF
TRBJ2-3 | TRBV19 | TRBD2 | CASRAGGTDTQYF
TRBJ1-6 | TRBV21-1 | . | CASSKGTGRGNSPLHF
TRBJ1-1 | TRBV5-1 | . | CASSLWTEGTEAFF
TRBJ1-2 | TRBV28 | TRBD1 | CASSSHSGTGRNTF
TRBJ2-3 | TRBV5-1 | TRBD2 | CASSLVDSGGGDTQYF
TRBJ1-1 | TRBV19 | . | CASSWVYVGATEAFF
TRBJ2-3 | TRBV29-1 | . | CSVMDGQGDTQYF
TRBJ1-1 | TRBV10-1 | . | CASSEYRGTEAFF
TRBJ2-1 | TRBV4-1 | TRBD2 | CASSQVSGLAGGNEQFF
TRBJ2-3 | TRBV25-1 | TRBD2 | CASSGGLAGGSGTDTQYF
TRBJ1-3 | TRBV2 | . | CASSARQMIGNTIYF
TRBJ1-2 | TRBV11-2 | TRBD1 | CASSLALPDRGNYGYTF
TRBJ2-5 | TRBV5-4 | TRBD1 | CASSLRGQGAISETQYF
TRBJ2-3 | TRBV5-1 | . | CASSLIGGTDTQYF
TRBJ1-1 | TRBV5-6 | . | CASSFLEPDRMNTEAFF
TRBJ2-6 | TRBV5-8 | . | CASSPTSRDSQGFGANVLTF
TRBJ1-1 | TRBV4-1 | . | CASSLITANTEAFF
TRBJ2-7 | TRBV6-5 | TRBD1 | CASRPGTGGSEQYF
TRBJ1-1 | TRBV6-5 | TRBD1 | CASSTRRQGDTEAFF
TRBJ2-3 | TRBV2 | . | CASSLGGGTDTQYF
TRBJ1-5 | TRBV5-4 | . | CASSLAGVGQPQHF